Below, one TCR beta chain is given with its context. Which antigen it targets is not known. Base qualities are not recorded, but no much larger clone differs from it by a single base. The data originate from a study of blood T cells in healthy people across ages (dated by TCRdb to the mid-2010s). With regard to the full study: In model experiments, roughly one uniquely barcoded TCR beta cDNA molecule per two T cells was captured by template switching. Four age groups were formed from the donors: young (average approximately 15 years), middle-aged (approximately 40), aged (more than 55) and long-lived (more than 75). The study analyzed two additional independent replicas of 1 million unique cDNA reads from the same blood draw for two donors, one aged 18 to 30 and one aged 80 or older. Using deep sequencing normalized with unique cDNA molecular identifiers, the study measured how TCR beta repertoire diversity changes with age. To avoid experimental bias, donors of different ages were spread randomly across the sequencing lanes. Study-wide findings and limitations: Bulk unsorted PBMC profiling prevented conclusive comparison of naive and antigen-experienced compartments. Total diversity estimates from one million sequenced T cells were considered lower bounds and underestimates. There was a strong correlation between observed TCR beta diversity and the percentage of naive T cells measured by flow cytometry. Because donor CMV infection status was unknown, age-related changes in expanded clonotypes were potentially confounded. Observed TCR beta diversity per million T cells fell roughly linearly with age, and a significant reduction was already apparent by age about 43. Compared with the aged group, the long-lived group had more naive CD4+ T cells, fewer expanded clones and increased TCR diversity, a pattern suggesting age selection.

The CDR3 goes from the cysteine to the phenylalanine over 14 residues. The kept DNA is CDR3 alone, 42 bases in frame from the first base. V ends up 2 bases short and J 14 bases short, with an unmatched junction base count of 7. CDR1 and CDR2, looked up from the germline V gene, are MNHEY and SVGAGI. Systemically healthy Caucasian individuals from Russia, some 38 in total and aged roughly 6 to 95 years, were included as donors. About 9.6 milliliters of peripheral blood were collected from each donor into EDTA-treated Vacutainer tubes. PBMCs were isolated by Ficoll-Paque density-gradient centrifugation, with at least 6.5 million obtained per sample. Total RNA, at least 6 micrograms per sample, was extracted from PBMCs with Trizol reagent. Naive CD45RAhigh/CD27high T cell percentages were measured by flow cytometry on a PBMC aliquot from every donor. Library preparation employed 5' RACE. The sequencer listed for this sample is Illumina HiSeq 2500. The second PCR ran for roughly 6 to 11 cycles and used a J-beta primer mix along with a sample-barcoded 5' primer. Each TCR beta cDNA molecule received a unique molecular identifier from a template-switch 5' adaptor carrying 12 random nucleotides. Each sample yielded at least 2.5 million CDR3-containing paired-end reads. The Mint cDNA synthesis kit, primed by a TRBC-specific oligonucleotide, was used to synthesize first-strand cDNA from all RNA. Following uracil-DNA glycosylase treatment, a first 18-cycle PCR with universal primers M1SS and BC2_uni_R was performed on all cDNA. On the study's bioinformatics: Normalization of each sample was performed by random selection of 1 million high-quality reads, each carrying a distinct molecular identifier. Reads with shared molecular identifiers were discarded instead of being binned into consensus sequences. MiTCR, set to a Q25 quality threshold and the strictest error-elimination algorithm, was used for CDR3 identification, clonotype clustering and error correction. A nonparametric unseen species model with Euler transformation was used to estimate lower-bound total TCR beta diversity. The raw public data were reprocessed by TCRdb itself: fastp quality trimming at Q25, MiXCR clonotype calling, in-frame beta chains only. Rows are unified per CDR3 protein, each entry keeping the most common DNA and genes. The V and J calls and clone size come from TCRdb's table, not from the authors' own analysis. Across this sample there are 1,500,000 or so distinct CDR3 sequences, with approximately 43% seen only once. The top ten constitute approximately 4% of the sample.

The chain is made from TRBV6-5 and TRBJ1-6, with 9 central nucleotides matching TRBD1. The specimen was blood. The TCR originated in a woman younger than 30 in good health. The sequenced DNA is TGTGCCAGCAGTTACCGGACAGGGGTCTCGACCCTCCACTTT. The resulting protein is CASSYRTGVSTLHF.